This TCR beta chain was sequenced for a study of blood T cell repertoires in COVID-19. Study overall: PBMCs, B-cell-depleted T cells, or T cells provided the cDNA or gDNA that made up the material.

With respect to this clone: Distinct nucleotide sequences in the sample also encode this CDR3.

In the study's own analysis: The authors estimated nucleated cell counts from reference gene primer amplification. The table came from immunoSEQ multiplex PCR; TCRdb's copy has only in-frame clones and leaves some out. The V and J calls and clone size were taken over from that table, and D and trimming were inferred from the DNA. The data contain a few hundred thousand clones, around 87% of them singletons. V was trimmed by 2 bases and J by 0 bases, leaving 8 bases between them. The CDR3 loop spans 15 amino acids. CDR1 is MNHEY and CDR2 is SMNVEV in the germline V gene (reference sequence). This clonotype was sampled from a woman aged 45-65 years with active or convalescent COVID-19. The chain uses TRBV27 and TRBJ1-3, with D possibly TRBD1 on 6 matching bases. The source material was peripheral blood. In DNA, the CDR3 is TGTGCCAGCAGTTTAATAGGGGGCTCTGGAAACACCATATATTTT. It specifies CASSLIGGSGNTIYF.